The 4 T cell receptor beta chains listed next were all sequenced from one sample in a study of vaccination effects on CD4 cells after COVID-19. ViraFEST used viral peptide pools to expand antigen-specific CD4+ T cells before sequencing. The culture ran for about 10 days, and then CD4+ T cells were isolated. All study participants received two doses of BNT162b2 or mRNA-1273 vaccine. Repertoires were generated with immunoSEQ multiplex PCR, while TCRdb's copy carries only in-frame clones and drops some. Among about 33,000 clones, more than 75% were seen once, and the ten largest hold 1.5%. What these receptors recognize is not known. The sequencing here drew on CD4+ T cells from PBMCs cultured with HCoV-NL63 spike peptides, taken after COVID-19 vaccination. These receptors were taken from a human donor who received a COVID-19 vaccine. Some clones in this sample may be carry-over from other donors' samples.

V usage is TRBV5-1 and J usage is TRBJ2-6; no clear D gene. Germline CDR1 is SGHRS and CDR2 is YFSETQ. Trimming removed 1 base at V and 0 bases at J, with 5 bases between. CDR3 length equals 15 residues. CDR3 nucleotides: TGCGCCAGCAGCTTGATTGCCTCTGGGGCCAACGTCCTGACTTTC. This codes for CASSLIASGANVLTF.

The chain combines TRBV6-1 with TRBJ2-1, with TRBD2 matching over 9 bases. The V gene end was trimmed by 2 bases and the J gene end by 4 bases; junction bases not matched to a gene: 9. The CDR3 totals 17 residues. Germline V gives CDR1 MNHNS, CDR2 SASEGT. The CDR3 DNA follows: TGTGCCAGCAGTGAACCCGCGGGCGGGGGGGGTTACAATGAGCAGTTCTTC. It yields the protein CASSEPAGGGGYNEQFF.

This chain joins TRBV15 and TRBJ2-7; D call uncertain. The CDR3 has 14 residues. Trimming stripped 1 base from V and 2 bases from J, with 9 bases between. The germline V gene has CDR1 LNHNV and CDR2 YYDKDF (reference sequence). The CDR3 protein is CATSRVIGTYEQYV. CDR3 bases: TGTGCCACCAGCAGAGTGATCGGAACCTACGAGCAGTACGTC.

The chain uses TRBV10-2 and TRBJ2-2; D gene unclear. Germline V gives CDR1 WSHSY, CDR2 SAAADI. Trimming stripped 4 bases from V and 10 bases from J, with 7 bases between. The CDR3 contains 11 residues. As DNA, the CDR3 is TGCGCCAGCAGTGCCTCCCAGGAGCTGTTTTTT. Encoded protein: CASSASQELFF.